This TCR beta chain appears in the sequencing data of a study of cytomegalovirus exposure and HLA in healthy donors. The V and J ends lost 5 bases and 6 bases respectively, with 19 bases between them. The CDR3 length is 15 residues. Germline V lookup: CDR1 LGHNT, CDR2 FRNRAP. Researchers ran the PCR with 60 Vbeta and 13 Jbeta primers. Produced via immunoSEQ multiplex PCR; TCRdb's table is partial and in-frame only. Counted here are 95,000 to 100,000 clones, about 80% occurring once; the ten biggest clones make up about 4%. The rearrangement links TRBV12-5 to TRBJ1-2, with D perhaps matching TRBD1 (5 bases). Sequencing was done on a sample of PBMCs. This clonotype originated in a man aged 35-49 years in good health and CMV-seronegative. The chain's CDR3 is CASGPPDPGFHGYTF. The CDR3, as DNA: TGTGCTAGTGGTCCCCCTGATCCAGGGTTCCATGGCTACACCTTC.